A selection of T cell receptor beta chains follows, all from one sample in a study of control samples from healthy donors and cancer patients. The data were produced by immunoSEQ multiplex PCR, yet TCRdb's version contains in-frame clones alone and is incomplete. Found here are about 97,000 clones, around 89% of them singletons; the top ten hold about 8%. Sequencing was carried out using blood. The receptors derive from a man under 40 in good health. CDR3s include the opening cysteine and the closing phenylalanine or tryptophan. Each record gives: V gene, clone size, D gene, J gene, CDR3 protein, CDR3 DNA. A D gene is named only where the DNA matches it firmly. Where a row states a size, it is once, few, many or the class of an expanded clone; other rows omit it.

TRBV21-1	.	.	TRBJ1-6	CASSKVVYNSPLHF	TGTGCCAGCAGCAAAGTTGTCTATAATTCACCCCTCCACTTT
TRBV20-1	.	.	TRBJ2-2	CSASRGSVAGELFF	TGCAGTGCTAGTAGGGGGTCGGTCGCCGGGGAGCTGTTTTTT
TRBV7-9	.	.	TRBJ1-3	CASSFAGNTIYF	TGTGCCAGCAGCTTCGCTGGAAACACCATATATTTT
TRBV15	.	.	TRBJ1-1	CATSRARTNTEAFF	TGTGCCACCAGCAGAGCCAGGACCAACACTGAAGCTTTCTTT
TRBV5-4	.	.	TRBJ2-1	CASSLAGSLGDEQFF	TGTGCCAGCAGCTTGGCCGGCTCGCTTGGGGATGAGCAGTTCTTC
TRBV2	.	TRBD1	TRBJ1-1	CASSTQGGDTEAFF	TGTGCCAGCAGTACACAGGGGGGGGACACTGAAGCTTTCTTT
TRBV7-2	.	TRBD2	TRBJ2-3	CASSSLAGLDTQYF	TGTGCCAGCAGCTCACTAGCGGGGCTGGATACGCAGTATTTT
TRBV10-3	.	TRBD1	TRBJ1-2	CAISERGRGDGYTF	TGTGCCATCAGCGAAAGGGGCAGGGGGGATGGCTACACCTTC
TRBV5-5	.	.	TRBJ2-7	CASSSLDREQYF	TGTGCCAGCAGCTCCTTAGACCGAGAGCAGTACTTC
TRBV30	.	TRBD1	TRBJ2-1	CAWSLGTAEQFF	TGTGCCTGGAGTCTGGGGACAGCGGAGCAGTTCTTC
TRBV5-4	.	.	TRBJ1-2	CASSLGSEGVYGYTF	TGTGCCAGCAGCTTGGGCTCCGAGGGGGTATATGGCTACACCTTC
TRBV7-8	.	.	TRBJ1-4	CASSLGGFEKLFF	TGTGCCAGCAGCTTAGGAGGGTTTGAAAAACTGTTTTTT
TRBV28	.	TRBD1	TRBJ1-2	CASSQTGNYGYTF	TGTGCCAGCAGCCAGACAGGGAACTATGGCTACACCTTC
TRBV27	once	.	TRBJ2-3	CASKVWGTPTDTQYF	TGTGCCAGCAAGGTGTGGGGGACTCCCACAGATACGCAGTATTTT
TRBV7-8	.	.	TRBJ2-5	CASSLPPGQTQYF	TGTGCCAGCAGCTTACCCCCGGGGCAGACCCAGTACTTC
TRBV23-1	once	.	TRBJ2-4	CASSQQTGVSSLRVKNIQYF	TGCGCCAGCAGTCAACAAACAGGAGTATCGTCATTGAGGGTCAAAAACATTCAGTACTTC
TRBV9	once	.	TRBJ1-2	CASNDKSNYGYTF	TGTGCCAGCAATGACAAATCTAACTATGGCTACACCTTC
TRBV5-4	.	TRBD2	TRBJ2-5	CASSPETRGAGRRTQYF	TGTGCCAGCAGCCCGGAAACCCGGGGAGCGGGGAGGAGAACCCAGTACTTC
TRBV20-1	.	.	TRBJ2-1	CKGGESHEQFF	TGCAAGGGTGGGGAATCCCATGAGCAGTTCTTC
TRBV15	.	TRBD1	TRBJ2-7	CATSGRTGSYEQYF	TGTGCCACCAGCGGACGGACAGGGAGCTACGAGCAGTACTTC
TRBV4-1	.	.	TRBJ1-1	CASSQPLGANTEAFF	TGCGCCAGCAGCCAACCTTTAGGGGCCAACACTGAAGCTTTCTTT
TRBV19	medium-sized	TRBD2	TRBJ2-1	CASSVGLAGDNEQFF	TGTGCCAGTAGTGTTGGACTAGCGGGGGACAATGAGCAGTTCTTC
TRBV5-5	.	.	TRBJ1-5	CASSLALGRGSRSNQPQHF	TGTGCCAGCAGCTTGGCTCTGGGAAGGGGCTCAAGGAGCAATCAGCCCCAGCATTTT